This TCR beta chain was captured by sequencing in a study of CD8 T cells in Susac syndrome. The RNA, about 0.45 to 1 ug, was put through reverse transcription using random hexamers. Each CDR3 protein gets one entry after TCRdb re-called the immunoSEQ multiplex PCR reads with MiXCR. The sample lists approximately 100,000 distinct CDR3 sequences; roughly 95% were seen once. TCR beta from blood CD8+ and CD4+ T cells was sequenced. TEMRA cells were enriched by FACS, and CD4+ and CD8+ T cells were negatively isolated. The germline V gene encodes CDR1 SGHTA and CDR2 FQGTGA. V lost 4 bases and J lost 7; bases outside the gene matches: 7. This CDR3 comprises 15 residues.

Sequencing input: CD4+ T cells from PBMCs. V and J are TRBV7-3 and TRBJ2-1; 10 bases match TRBD2. The clonotype comes from a human donor in good health. DNA for the CDR3: TGTGCCAGCAGCTCCCCGGGACTAGCGACAAATGAGCAGTTCTTC. This gives the protein CASSSPGLATNEQFF. Using reference TRBV7-3 and TRBJ2-1 for the parts outside the CDR3, the full variable domain is GAGVSQTPSNKVTEKGKYVELRCDPISGHTALYWYRQSLGQGPEFLIYFQGTGAADDSGLPNDRFFAVRPEGSVSTLKIQRTERGDSAVYLCASSSPGLATNEQFFGPGTRLTVL.